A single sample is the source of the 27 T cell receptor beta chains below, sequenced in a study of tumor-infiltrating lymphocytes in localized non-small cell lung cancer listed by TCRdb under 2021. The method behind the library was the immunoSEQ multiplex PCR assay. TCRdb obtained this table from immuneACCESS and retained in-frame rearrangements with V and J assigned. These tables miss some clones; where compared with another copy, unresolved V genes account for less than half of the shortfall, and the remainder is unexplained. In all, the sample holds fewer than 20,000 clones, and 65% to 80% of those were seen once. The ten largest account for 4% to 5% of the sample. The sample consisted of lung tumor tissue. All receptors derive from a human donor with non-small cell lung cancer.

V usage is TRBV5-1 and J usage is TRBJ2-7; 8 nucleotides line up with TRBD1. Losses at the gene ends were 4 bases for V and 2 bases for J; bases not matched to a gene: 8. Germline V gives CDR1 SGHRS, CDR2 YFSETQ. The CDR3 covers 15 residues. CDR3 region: CASSMLPGQAYEQYF. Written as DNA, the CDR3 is TGCGCCAGCAGCATGCTTCCGGGACAGGCCTACGAGCAGTACTTC. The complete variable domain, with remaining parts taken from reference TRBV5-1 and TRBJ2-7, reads KAGVTQTPRYLIKTRGQQVTLSCSPISGHRSVSWYQQTPGQGLQFLFEYFSETQRNKGNFPGRFSGRQFSNSRSEMNVSTLELGDSALYLCASSMLPGQAYEQYFGPGTRLTVT.

CDR3 coding DNA: TGTGCCAGCAGCTTTTTATACTACGAGCAGTACTTC. It yields the protein CASSFLYYEQYF. The chain links TRBV11-2 to TRBJ2-7; D not certain. This CDR3 spans 12 amino acids. Trimming pared 3 bases from V and 3 bases from J, leaving 6 bases between. Germline V lookup: CDR1 SGHAT, CDR2 FQNNGV.

CDR3 in amino acids: CASSRAGSHTEAFF. As DNA, the CDR3 is TGTGCCAGTAGTCGGGCAGGGTCCCACACTGAAGCTTTCTTT. V gene TRBV19 combines with J gene TRBJ1-1, with a possible D match to TRBD1 (5 bases). The V gene lost 5 bases and the J gene lost 3 bases, with 13 bases spanning the gap. This CDR3 has 14 residues. CDR1 is LNHDA, CDR2 SQIVND, per germline (reference sequence).

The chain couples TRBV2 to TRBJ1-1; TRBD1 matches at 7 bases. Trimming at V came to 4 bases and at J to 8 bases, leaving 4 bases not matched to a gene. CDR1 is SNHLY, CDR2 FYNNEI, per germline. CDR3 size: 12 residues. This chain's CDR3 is CASSGTGIEAFF. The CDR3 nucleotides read TGTGCCAGCAGTGGGACAGGTATCGAAGCTTTCTTT. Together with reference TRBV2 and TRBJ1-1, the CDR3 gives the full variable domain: EPEVTQTPSHQVTQMGQEVILRCVPISNHLYFYWYRQILGQKVEFLVSFYNNEISEKSEIFDDQFSVERPDGSNFTLKIRSTKLEDSAMYFCASSGTGIEAFFGQGTRLTVV.

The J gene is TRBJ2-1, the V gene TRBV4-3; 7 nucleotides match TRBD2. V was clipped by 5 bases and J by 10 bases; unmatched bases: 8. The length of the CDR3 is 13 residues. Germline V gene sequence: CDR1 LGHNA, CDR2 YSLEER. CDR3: CASSIGEGLEQFF. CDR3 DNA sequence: TGCGCCAGCAGCATCGGGGAGGGGCTGGAGCAGTTCTTC.

The CDR3 DNA reads as TGTGCCAGCCGGGACTCCGGTGATACGCAGTATTTT. Encoded protein: CASRDSGDTQYF. V and J are TRBV19 and TRBJ2-3, with TRBD2 as a possible D gene (6 bases). V dropped 9 bases and J dropped 6 bases, with 13 bases sitting between them. The germline gives CDR1 LNHDA, CDR2 SQIVND (reference sequence). The CDR3 runs 12 residues.

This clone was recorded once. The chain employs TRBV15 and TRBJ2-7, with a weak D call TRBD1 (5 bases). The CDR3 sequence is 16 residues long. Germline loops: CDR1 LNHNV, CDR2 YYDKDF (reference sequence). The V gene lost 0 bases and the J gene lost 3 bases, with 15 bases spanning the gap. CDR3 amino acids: CATSRDLRQGGYEQYF. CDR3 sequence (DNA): TGTGCCACCAGCAGAGATCTTAGGCAGGGCGGCTACGAGCAGTACTTC.

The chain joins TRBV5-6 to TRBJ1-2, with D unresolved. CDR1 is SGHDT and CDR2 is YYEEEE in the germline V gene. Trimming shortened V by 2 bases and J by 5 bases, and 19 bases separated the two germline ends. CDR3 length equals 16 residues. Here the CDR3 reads CASSLYGPWIGYGYTF. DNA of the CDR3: TGTGCCAGCAGCTTATATGGTCCCTGGATAGGATATGGCTACACCTTC.

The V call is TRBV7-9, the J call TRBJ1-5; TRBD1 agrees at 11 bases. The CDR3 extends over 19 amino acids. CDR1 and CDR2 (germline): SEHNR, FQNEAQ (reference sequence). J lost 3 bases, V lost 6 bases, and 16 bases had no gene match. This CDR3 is CASSRPPGQGDRDNQPQHF. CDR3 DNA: TGTGCCAGCAGTCGTCCCCCGGGACAGGGGGATCGCGACAATCAGCCCCAGCATTTT.

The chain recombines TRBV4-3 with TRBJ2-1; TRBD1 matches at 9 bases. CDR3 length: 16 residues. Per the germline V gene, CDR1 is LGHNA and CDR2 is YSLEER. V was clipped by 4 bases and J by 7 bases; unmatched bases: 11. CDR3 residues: CASSRQPGQGGNEQFF. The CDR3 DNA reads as TGCGCCAGCAGCCGCCAACCGGGACAGGGCGGAAATGAGCAGTTCTTC.

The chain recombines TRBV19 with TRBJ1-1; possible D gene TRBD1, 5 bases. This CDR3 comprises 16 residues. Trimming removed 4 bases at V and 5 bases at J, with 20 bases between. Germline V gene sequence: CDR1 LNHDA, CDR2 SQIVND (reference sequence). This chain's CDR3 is CASSTPRGGGITEAFF. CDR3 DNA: TGTGCCAGTAGTACCCCCCGGGGGGGAGGGATAACTGAAGCTTTCTTT.

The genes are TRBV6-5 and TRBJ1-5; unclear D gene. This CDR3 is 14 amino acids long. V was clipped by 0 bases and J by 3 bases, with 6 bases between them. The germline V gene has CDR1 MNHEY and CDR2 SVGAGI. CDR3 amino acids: CASSYSHDNQPQHF. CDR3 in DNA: TGTGCCAGCAGTTACTCCCACGACAATCAGCCCCAGCATTTT.

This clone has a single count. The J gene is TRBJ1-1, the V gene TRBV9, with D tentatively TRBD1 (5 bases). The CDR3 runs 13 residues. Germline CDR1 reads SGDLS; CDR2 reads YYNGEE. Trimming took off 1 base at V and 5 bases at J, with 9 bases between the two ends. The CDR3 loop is CASSVTGQTEAFF. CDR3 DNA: TGTGCCAGCAGCGTAACAGGTCAGACTGAAGCTTTCTTT.

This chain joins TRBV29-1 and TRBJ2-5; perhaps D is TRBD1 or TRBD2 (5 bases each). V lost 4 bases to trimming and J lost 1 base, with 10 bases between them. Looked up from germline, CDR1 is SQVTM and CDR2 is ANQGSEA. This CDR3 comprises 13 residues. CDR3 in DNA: TGCAGCGTTGTGGGACGGCTCCAAGAGACCCAGTACTTC. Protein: CSVVGRLQETQYF.

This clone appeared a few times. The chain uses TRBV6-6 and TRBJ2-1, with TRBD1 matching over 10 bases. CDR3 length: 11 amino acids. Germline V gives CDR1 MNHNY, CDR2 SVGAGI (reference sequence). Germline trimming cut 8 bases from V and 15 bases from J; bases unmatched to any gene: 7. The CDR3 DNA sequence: TGTGCCAGCGGACAGGGGGTCTTCGGGTTCTTC. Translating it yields CASGQGVFGFF.

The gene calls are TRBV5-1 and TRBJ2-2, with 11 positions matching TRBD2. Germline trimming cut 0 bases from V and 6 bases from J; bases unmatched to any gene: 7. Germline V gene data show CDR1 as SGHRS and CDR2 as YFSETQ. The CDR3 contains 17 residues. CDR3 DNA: TGCGCCAGCAGCTTGGAAGTAGCGGGGGGGCCTGCCGGGGAGCTGTTTTTT. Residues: CASSLEVAGGPAGELFF.

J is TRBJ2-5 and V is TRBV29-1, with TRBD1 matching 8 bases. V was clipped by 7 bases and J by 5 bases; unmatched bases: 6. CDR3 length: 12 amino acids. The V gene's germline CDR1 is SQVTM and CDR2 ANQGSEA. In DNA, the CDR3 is TGCAGCGCCCCAGGGGGCAGGGAGACCCAGTACTTC. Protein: CSAPGGRETQYF.

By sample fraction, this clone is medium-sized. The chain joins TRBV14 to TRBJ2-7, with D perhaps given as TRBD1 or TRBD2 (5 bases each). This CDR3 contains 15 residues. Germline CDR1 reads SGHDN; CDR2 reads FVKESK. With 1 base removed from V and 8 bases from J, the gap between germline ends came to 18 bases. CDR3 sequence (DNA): TGTGCCAGCAGCCAAGTGTCTGGGACCCGAATTAAGCAGTACTTC. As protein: CASSQVSGTRIKQYF.

The CDR3 sequence is CASGQGWDTEAFF. The CDR3 coding sequence is TGTGCCAGTGGACAGGGCTGGGACACTGAAGCTTTCTTT. The chain has TRBV6-1 and TRBJ1-1; 8 bases fit TRBD1. Germline values: CDR1 MNHNS, CDR2 SASEGT. V lost 9 bases, J lost 3 bases, and 6 bases stayed unmatched. The CDR3 runs to 13 residues.

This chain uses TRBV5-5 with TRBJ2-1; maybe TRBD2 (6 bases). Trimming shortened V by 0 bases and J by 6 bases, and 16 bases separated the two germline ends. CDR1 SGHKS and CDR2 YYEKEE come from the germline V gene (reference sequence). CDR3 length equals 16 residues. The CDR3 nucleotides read TGTGCCAGCAGCTTGGGGAGCGCGTGGGAGGTCAATGAGCAGTTCTTC. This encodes CASSLGSAWEVNEQFF.

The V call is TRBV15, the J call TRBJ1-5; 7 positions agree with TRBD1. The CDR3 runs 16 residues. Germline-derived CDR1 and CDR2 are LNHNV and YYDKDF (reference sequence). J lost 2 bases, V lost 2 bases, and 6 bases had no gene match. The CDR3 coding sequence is TGTGCCACCAGCAGAAAGGGGGCAGGGGGCAATCAGCCCCAGCATTTT. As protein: CATSRKGAGGNQPQHF.

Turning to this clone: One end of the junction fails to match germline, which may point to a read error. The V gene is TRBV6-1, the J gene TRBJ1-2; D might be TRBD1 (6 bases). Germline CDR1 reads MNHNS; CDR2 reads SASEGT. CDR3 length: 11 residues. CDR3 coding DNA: TGTGCCAGCAGTGAGGTGGACAGCCTCAGTTTC. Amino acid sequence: CASSEVDSLSF.

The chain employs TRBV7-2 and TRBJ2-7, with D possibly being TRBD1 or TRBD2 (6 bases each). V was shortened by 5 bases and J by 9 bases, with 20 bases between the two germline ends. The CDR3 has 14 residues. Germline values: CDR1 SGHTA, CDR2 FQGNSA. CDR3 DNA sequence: TGTGCCAGCAGCCGTGACAGGCTCATGGGGGGGCAGTACTTC. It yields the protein CASSRDRLMGGQYF.

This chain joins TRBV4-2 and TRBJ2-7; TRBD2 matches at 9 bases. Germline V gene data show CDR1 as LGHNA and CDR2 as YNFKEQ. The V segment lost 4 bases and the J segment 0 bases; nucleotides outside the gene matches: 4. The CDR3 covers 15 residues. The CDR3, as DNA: TGTGCCAGCAGCCCCGGACTAGCGACCTCCTACGAGCAGTACTTC. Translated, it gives CASSPGLATSYEQYF.

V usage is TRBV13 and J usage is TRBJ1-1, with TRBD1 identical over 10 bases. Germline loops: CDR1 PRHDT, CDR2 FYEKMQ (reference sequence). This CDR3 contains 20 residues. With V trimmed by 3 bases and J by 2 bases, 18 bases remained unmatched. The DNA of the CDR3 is TGTGCCAGCAGCTTCCCTGGGACAGGGGAAGGGGTGACGTATAACACTGAAGCTTTCTTT. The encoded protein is CASSFPGTGEGVTYNTEAFF.

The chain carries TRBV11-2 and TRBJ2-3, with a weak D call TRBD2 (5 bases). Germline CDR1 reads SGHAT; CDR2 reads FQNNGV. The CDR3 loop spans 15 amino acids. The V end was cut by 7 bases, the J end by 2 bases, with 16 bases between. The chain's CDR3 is CASTPSFGNTDTQYF. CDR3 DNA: TGTGCCAGCACCCCCTCGTTCGGGAACACAGATACGCAGTATTTT.

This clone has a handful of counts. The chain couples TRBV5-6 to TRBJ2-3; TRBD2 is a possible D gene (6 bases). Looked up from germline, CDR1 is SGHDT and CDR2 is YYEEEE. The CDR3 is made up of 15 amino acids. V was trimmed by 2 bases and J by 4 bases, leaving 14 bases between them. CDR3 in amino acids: CASSFRQRVPDTQYF. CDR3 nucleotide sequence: TGTGCCAGCAGCTTTCGACAGCGGGTCCCAGATACGCAGTATTTT.